Listed below are T cell receptor beta chains from one sample, sequenced in a study of blood T cells in healthy people across ages. MiXCR was run by TCRdb on the 5' RACE reads, yielding one entry per CDR3 protein. The data contain around 1,000,000 distinct CDR3 sequences, around 25% of them singletons. These sequences were also reported in another study, on T cells of mothers and their children.

The material sequenced was blood. Every receptor here comes from a girl aged 2-10 years in good health. CDR3s include the opening cysteine and the closing phenylalanine or tryptophan. The D gene is left open where the match is weak. The size entry is marked missing in some rows and otherwise reads once, few, many or a size class.

v_gene	d_gene	j_gene	abundance	CDR3nt	CDR3aa
TRBV20-1	TRBD2	TRBJ2-7	few	TGCAGTGCTAGAGATCTGAGGGGGGCTAGCGGGAGTTTCGAGCAGTACTTC	CSARDLRGASGSFEQYF
TRBV20-1	.	TRBJ2-1	few	TGCAGTGCTTCCTCGACCCTATCCTACAATGAGCAGTTCTTC	CSASSTLSYNEQFF
TRBV4-2	TRBD2	TRBJ2-1	.	TGTGCCAGCAGCCATCCACCAAGGGGCGGGAGCAATGAGCAGTTCTTC	CASSHPPRGGSNEQFF
TRBV6-6	.	TRBJ2-7	.	TGTGCTAGCAGTCTGCAGTTCCAGGGGTACGAGCAGTACTTC	CASSLQFQGYEQYF
TRBV6-2/TRBV6-3	TRBD1	TRBJ2-1	.	TGTGCCAGCAGTCCGGGACAGGGGACCCTCTACAATGAGCAGTTCTTC	CASSPGQGTLYNEQFF
TRBV7-3	.	TRBJ1-1	few	TGTGCCAGCAGCCAAGACTTCGGGCTTGAAGCTTTCTTT	CASSQDFGLEAFF
TRBV7-7	.	TRBJ2-5	few	TGTGCTAGCAGCTTAAGCCAGCAAGAGACCCAGTACTTC	CASSLSQQETQYF
TRBV7-9	.	TRBJ2-1	few	TGTGCCAGCAGCTTCTCGGTTGAGCAGTTCTTC	CASSFSVEQFF
TRBV25-1	.	TRBJ2-5	.	TGTGCCAGCAGTGAATTCACCCGGGGGCCTCGTGAGACCCAGTACTTC	CASSEFTRGPRETQYF
TRBV20-1	TRBD2	TRBJ2-7	.	TGCAGTGCTTTTCTAGCGGGGGGCTACGAGCAGTACTTC	CSAFLAGGYEQYF
TRBV20-1	.	TRBJ2-5	few	TGCAGTGCTAGAAGTTTGTGGTCGGGGTCAGCCCAAGAGACCCAGTACTTC	CSARSLWSGSAQETQYF
TRBV6-6	TRBD1	TRBJ1-5	few	TGTGCCAGCAGTTATAAGGGGGCAAGCAATCAGCCCCAGCATTTT	CASSYKGASNQPQHF
TRBV9	.	TRBJ2-7	many	TGTGCCAGCAGCGTAGATGACGAGCAGTACTTC	CASSVDDEQYF
TRBV6-6	TRBD1	TRBJ1-2	.	TGTGCCAGCAGCTCAATATTAGGGACAGGAAAGGGCTACACCTTC	CASSSILGTGKGYTF
TRBV9	.	TRBJ2-5	few	TGTGCCAGCATTGGGGTAGGCACGGAGACCCAGTACTTC	CASIGVGTETQYF
TRBV2	TRBD1	TRBJ2-7	.	TGTGCCAGCAAGGCGGAACAGGGGACCGAGCAGTACTTC	CASKAEQGTEQYF
TRBV6-5	.	TRBJ2-1	.	TGTGCCAGCAGCACCGCGGGGCCTGTGGGTGAGCAGTTCTTC	CASSTAGPVGEQFF
TRBV7-3	.	TRBJ1-1	.	TGTGCCAGCAGCTTTTCCCTTGGAAGCACTGAAGCTTTCTTT	CASSFSLGSTEAFF
TRBV11-2	.	TRBJ2-5	.	TGTGCCAGCAGCTTAGATATGTCTTGGGGGACCCAGTACTTC	CASSLDMSWGTQYF
TRBV27	.	TRBJ1-4	.	TGTGCCAGCACCTCGTGGGGGACTGAAAAACTGTTTTTT	CASTSWGTEKLFF
TRBV3-1	TRBD2	TRBJ2-4	.	TGTGCCAGCAGCCAAGATTTGATAGCGGGGAACATTCAGTACTTC	CASSQDLIAGNIQYF
TRBV2	TRBD2	TRBJ2-5	few	TGTGCCAGCAGCGATAGCGGGGGGGCAATGAAGACCCAGTACTTC	CASSDSGGAMKTQYF
TRBV20-1	.	TRBJ2-7	once	TGCAGTGCTAGAGATCCCGACAGGCCAGCCTACGAGCAGTACTTC	CSARDPDRPAYEQYF
TRBV6-2/TRBV6-3	TRBD1	TRBJ2-1	.	TGTGCCAGCAGACTTACAGGGGGCTATGGTGGGCAGTTCTTC	CASRLTGGYGGQFF
TRBV20-1	TRBD1	TRBJ2-7	.	TGCAGTGCTCTATCGGGACAGGGGGCCTCCTACGAGCAGTACTTC	CSALSGQGASYEQYF
TRBV2	.	TRBJ2-5	few	TGTGCCAGCAGTGCAGCCTCCCAGGCGGAGACCCAGTACTTC	CASSAASQAETQYF
TRBV12-3/TRBV12-4	TRBD1	TRBJ1-4	.	TGTGCCAGCAGTCCTCGTGAGGGGGCTGGAGAAAAACTGTTTTTT	CASSPREGAGEKLFF
TRBV29-1	.	TRBJ1-1	.	TGCAGCGTTACCCAAAAAATGGGGACTGAAGCTTTCTTT	CSVTQKMGTEAFF
TRBV9	.	TRBJ2-1	few	TGTGCCAGCAGCCCTGGACATATATTCTACAATGAGCAGTTCTTC	CASSPGHIFYNEQFF
TRBV4-3	.	TRBJ1-2	.	TGCGCCAGCAGCCAAGATCGAACTTTTGATAACTATGGCTACACCTTC	CASSQDRTFDNYGYTF
TRBV11-1	TRBD2	TRBJ2-1	few	TGTGCCAGCAGCTCCGAGCGGGAAAGGAGGAATGAGCAGTTCTTC	CASSSERERRNEQFF
TRBV5-1	.	TRBJ1-1	many	TGTGCCAGCAGCTTCCCAGGGAACACTGAAGCTTTCTTT	CASSFPGNTEAFF
TRBV7-2	TRBD2	TRBJ2-1	.	TGTGCCAGCAGCGAGAGGGGACTAGCGGGAGGTGGGAGTGAGCAGTTCTTC	CASSERGLAGGGSEQFF
TRBV6-2/TRBV6-3	.	TRBJ2-1	few	TGTGCCAGCGAATCGGGTAATGAGCAGTTCTTC	CASESGNEQFF
TRBV29-1	TRBD1	TRBJ2-7	few	TGCAGCGTCCGGGACAGGTACTACGAGCAGTACTTC	CSVRDRYYEQYF
TRBV12-3/TRBV12-4	.	TRBJ1-1	few	TGTGCCAGCAGTCCCAGCGCTGGTGTGAACACTGAAGCTTTCTTT	CASSPSAGVNTEAFF
TRBV4-3	.	TRBJ2-1	many	TGCGCCAGCAGCCAAGACAGGGGCCCTGAGCAGTTCTTC	CASSQDRGPEQFF
TRBV19	TRBD2	TRBJ2-3	.	TGTGCCAGTAGTATGGGAGCGGGAGGGAACACAGATACGCAGTATTTT	CASSMGAGGNTDTQYF
TRBV7-9	.	TRBJ2-5	.	TGTGCCAGCACCCGTTTCGGGGGACAAGAGACCCAGTACTTC	CASTRFGGQETQYF
TRBV21-1	.	TRBJ2-5	.	TGTGCCAGCACGTCGGGGGGGCCGCTACGGGAGCAGTACTTC	CASTSGGPLREQYF
TRBV5-1	.	TRBJ2-2	few	TGCGCCAGCAGCTTAAGTTTGACGGGAGAGAACACCGGGGAGCTGTTTTTT	CASSLSLTGENTGELFF
TRBV10-2	.	TRBJ1-1	.	TGCGCCAGCAGTAGGGGACTGACGAACACTGAAGCTTTCTTT	CASSRGLTNTEAFF
TRBV29-1	.	TRBJ2-7	few	TGCAGCGCGGTCGGGGGTTACGAGCAGTACTTC	CSAVGGYEQYF
TRBV6-6	.	TRBJ2-7	.	TGTACCAGCAGCAAACAGGGCTTCTACGAGCAGTACTTC	CTSSKQGFYEQYF
TRBV20-1	TRBD1	TRBJ1-4	.	TGCAGTGCTAGTAGACCAGGGGGGGAAAAACTGTTTTTT	CSASRPGGEKLFF
TRBV5-1	TRBD1	TRBJ2-1	few	TGCGCCAGCACCCCTGAAGGGACAGCCCGTGTAGAGCAGTTCTTC	CASTPEGTARVEQFF
TRBV20-1	.	TRBJ2-1	.	TGCAGTGCTAGAGATAGGGGCTCGGTCCGGGGCGAGCAGTTCTTC	CSARDRGSVRGEQFF
TRBV4-2	.	TRBJ1-1	few	TGTGCCAGCAGCCTGGAACTGACGGGGGTGACTGAAGCTTTCTTT	CASSLELTGVTEAFF
TRBV7-9	TRBD2	TRBJ2-1	few	TGTGCCAGCAGCTTAAGGACTAGCGGACTCAATGAGCAGTTCTTC	CASSLRTSGLNEQFF
TRBV6-2/TRBV6-3	.	TRBJ1-2	few	TGTGCCAGCAGTTACTCGAGGACCCAGTACACCTTC	CASSYSRTQYTF
TRBV2	TRBD2	TRBJ2-5	.	TGTGCCAGCAGTGAGTTGACCAGCGGGAAGCAAGAGACCCAGTACTTC	CASSELTSGKQETQYF
TRBV5-6	.	TRBJ2-3	.	TGTGCCAGCAGCTTCTTTCAGAGAGGGGCAACAGATACGCAGTATTTT	CASSFFQRGATDTQYF
TRBV7-2	.	TRBJ2-3	.	TGTGCCAGCAGCTTAGGCCAGAAGGTCGCAGATACGCAGTATTTT	CASSLGQKVADTQYF
TRBV6-7	.	TRBJ2-5	few	TGTGCCAGCAGTTACGGTAGAAGGGGATCAGAGACCCAGTACTTC	CASSYGRRGSETQYF
TRBV7-9	.	TRBJ2-7	.	TGTGCCAGCAGCCTAAGCCGACACTATTCTTACTTC	CASSLSRHYSYF
TRBV3-1	.	TRBJ1-4	many	TGTGCCAGCAGCCAGGGAACTAATGAAAAATTGTTTTTT	CASSQGTNEKLFF
TRBV3-1	TRBD1	TRBJ2-5	few	TGTGCCAGCAGCCAAGATAGGACAGGGGATAGCCTCTTC	CASSQDRTGDSLF
TRBV20-1	.	TRBJ2-1	.	TGCAGTGCCACACTGGGACTTAGCTCCTACAATGAGCAGTTCTTC	CSATLGLSSYNEQFF
TRBV4-1	.	TRBJ1-4	.	TGCGCCAGCAGCCAACAGCCGGGACCCAATGAAAAACTGTTTTTT	CASSQQPGPNEKLFF
TRBV7-3	TRBD1	TRBJ1-2	.	TGTGCCAGCAGCTTAACGCCAACAGGGGAACGTGGCTACACCTTC	CASSLTPTGERGYTF